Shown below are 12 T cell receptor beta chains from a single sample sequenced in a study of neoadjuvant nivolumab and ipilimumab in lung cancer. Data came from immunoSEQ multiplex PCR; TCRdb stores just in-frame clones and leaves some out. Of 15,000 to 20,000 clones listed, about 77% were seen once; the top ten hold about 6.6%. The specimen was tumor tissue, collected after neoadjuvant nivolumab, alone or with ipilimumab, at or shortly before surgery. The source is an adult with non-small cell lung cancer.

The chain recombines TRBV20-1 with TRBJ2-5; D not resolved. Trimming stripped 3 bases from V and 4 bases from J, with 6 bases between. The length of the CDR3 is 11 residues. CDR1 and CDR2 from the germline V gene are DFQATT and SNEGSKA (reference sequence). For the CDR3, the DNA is TGCAGTGCTAGTCTGCGAGAGACCCAGTACTTC. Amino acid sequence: CSASLRETQYF.

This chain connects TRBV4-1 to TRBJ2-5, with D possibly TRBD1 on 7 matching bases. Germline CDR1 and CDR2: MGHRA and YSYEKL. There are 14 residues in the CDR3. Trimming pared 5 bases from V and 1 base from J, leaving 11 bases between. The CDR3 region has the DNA TGCGCCAGCAGCGCGGGACAGTCCCAAGAGACCCAGTACTTC. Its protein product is CASSAGQSQETQYF.

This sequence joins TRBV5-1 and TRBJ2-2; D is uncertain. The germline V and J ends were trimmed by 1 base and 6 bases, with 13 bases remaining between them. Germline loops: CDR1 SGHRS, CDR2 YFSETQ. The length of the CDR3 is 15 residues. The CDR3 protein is CASSLSASVAGELFF. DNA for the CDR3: TGCGCCAGCAGCTTGTCAGCGTCGGTAGCCGGGGAGCTGTTTTTT.

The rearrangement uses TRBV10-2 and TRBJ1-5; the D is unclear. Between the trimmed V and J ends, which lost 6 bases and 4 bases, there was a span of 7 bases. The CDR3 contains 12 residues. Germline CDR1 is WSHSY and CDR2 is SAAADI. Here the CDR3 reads CASSGENQPQHF. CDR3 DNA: TGCGCCAGCAGCGGAGAGAATCAGCCCCAGCATTTT.

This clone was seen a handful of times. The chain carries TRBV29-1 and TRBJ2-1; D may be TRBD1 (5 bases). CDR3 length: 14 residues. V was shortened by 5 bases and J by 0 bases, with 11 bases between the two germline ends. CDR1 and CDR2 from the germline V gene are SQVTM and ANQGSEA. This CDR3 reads CSVREGASYNEQFF. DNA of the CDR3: TGCAGCGTTCGAGAAGGGGCCTCCTACAATGAGCAGTTCTTC.

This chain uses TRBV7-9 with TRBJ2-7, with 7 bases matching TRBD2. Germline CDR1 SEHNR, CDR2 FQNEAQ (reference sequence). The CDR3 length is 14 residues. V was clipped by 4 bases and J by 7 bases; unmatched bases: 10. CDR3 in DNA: TGTGCCAGCAGCTCAACGAGACTAGCTGGGGAGCAGTACTTC. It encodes CASSSTRLAGEQYF.

CDR3 sequence (DNA): TGCGCCAGCAGTGAGTCGTGGCAGTCCTACGAGCAGTACTTC. Its translation: CASSESWQSYEQYF. The chain has TRBV10-2 and TRBJ2-7; D is unresolved. This CDR3 is 14 amino acids long. CDR1 and CDR2 from the germline V gene are WSHSY and SAAADI. Between the trimmed V and J ends, which lost 0 bases and 1 base, there was a span of 7 bases.

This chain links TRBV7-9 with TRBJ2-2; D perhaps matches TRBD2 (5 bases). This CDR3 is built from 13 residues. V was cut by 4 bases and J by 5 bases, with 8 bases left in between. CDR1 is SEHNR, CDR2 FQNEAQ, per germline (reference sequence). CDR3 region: CASSYGLTGELFF. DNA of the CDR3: TGTGCCAGCAGCTACGGACTTACCGGGGAGCTGTTTTTT.

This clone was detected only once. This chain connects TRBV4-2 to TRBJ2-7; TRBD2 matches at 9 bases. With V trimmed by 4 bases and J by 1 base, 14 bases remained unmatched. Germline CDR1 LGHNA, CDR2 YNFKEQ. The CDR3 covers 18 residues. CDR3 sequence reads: CASSRHSGASGTSYEQYF. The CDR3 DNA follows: TGTGCCAGCAGCCGCCATTCCGGGGCTAGCGGGACATCCTACGAGCAGTACTTC.

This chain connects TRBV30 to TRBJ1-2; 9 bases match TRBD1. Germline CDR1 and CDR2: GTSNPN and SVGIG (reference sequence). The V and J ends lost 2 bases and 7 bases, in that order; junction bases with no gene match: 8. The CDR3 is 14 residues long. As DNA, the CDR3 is TGTGCCTGGAGTATCCACAGGGGGCGAAGTGGCTACACCTTC. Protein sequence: CAWSIHRGRSGYTF.

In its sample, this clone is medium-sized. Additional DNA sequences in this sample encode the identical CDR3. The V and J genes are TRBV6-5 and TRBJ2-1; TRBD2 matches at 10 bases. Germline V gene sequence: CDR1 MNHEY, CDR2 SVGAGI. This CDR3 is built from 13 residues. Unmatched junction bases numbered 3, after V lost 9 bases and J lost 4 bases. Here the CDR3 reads CASRTSGYNEQFF. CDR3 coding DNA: TGTGCCAGTAGGACTAGCGGATACAATGAGCAGTTCTTC.

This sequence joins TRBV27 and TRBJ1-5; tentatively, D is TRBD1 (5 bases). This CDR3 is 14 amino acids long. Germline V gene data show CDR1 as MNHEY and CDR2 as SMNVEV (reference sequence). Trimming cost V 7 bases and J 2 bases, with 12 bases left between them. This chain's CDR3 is CASITGRGNQPQHF. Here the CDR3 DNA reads TGTGCCAGCATCACGGGACGAGGCAATCAGCCCCAGCATTTT.